Below are 32 T cell receptor beta chains sequenced from a single sample in a study of cytomegalovirus exposure and HLA in healthy donors. The PCR had 60 Vbeta and 13 Jbeta primers. TCRdb's copy holds only in-frame clones and misses some; the assay was immunoSEQ multiplex PCR. The sample holds some 210,000 clones, around 80% seen once. The sequenced sample was PBMCs. Receptors originate from a male donor in good health and CMV-seronegative.

This clone has only a few counts. The chain carries TRBV19 and TRBJ1-4; D call uncertain. Trimming took 8 bases from V and 7 from J, leaving 17 bases between them. This CDR3 contains 14 residues. Germline V gene sequence: CDR1 LNHDA, CDR2 SQIVND (reference sequence). In DNA, the CDR3 is TGTGCCAGTTGGTCGAGGGTGAATGGTGAAAAACTGTTTTTT. Its translation is CASWSRVNGEKLFF. Complete variable domain (other parts from reference TRBV19 and TRBJ1-4): DGGITQSPKYLFRKEGQNVTLSCEQNLNHDAMYWYRQDPGQGLRLIYYSQIVNDFQKGDIAEGYSVSREKKESFPLTVTSAQKNPTAFYLCASWSRVNGEKLFFGSGTQLSVL.

In DNA, the CDR3 is TGTGCCAGCAGCTTAGCGGGAGGGAGGAATGAGCAGTTCTTC. It codes for CASSLAGGRNEQFF. The chain is built from TRBV5-4 and TRBJ2-1, with 10 bases matching TRBD2. This CDR3 spans 14 amino acids. The V segment lost 2 bases and the J segment 7 bases; nucleotides outside the gene matches: 3. Germline loops: CDR1 SGHNT, CDR2 YYREEE (reference sequence).

This chain links TRBV4-1 with TRBJ2-1, with TRBD2 matching 9 bases. V was pared by 4 bases and J by 0 bases, with 7 bases of the junction left unmatched. Germline V gives CDR1 MGHRA, CDR2 YSYEKL. The CDR3 is 17 amino acids. The CDR3 loop is CASSRGISGSSYNEQFF. In DNA, the CDR3 is TGCGCCAGCAGCCGCGGGATTAGCGGGAGCTCCTACAATGAGCAGTTCTTC.

This rearrangement joins TRBV19 to TRBJ1-2, with 7 bases identical to TRBD1. The CDR3 covers 14 residues. Looked up from germline, CDR1 is LNHDA and CDR2 is SQIVND (reference sequence). V lost 0 bases and J lost 4; bases outside the gene matches: 2. CDR3 sequence reads: CASSIERTGYGYTF. CDR3 sequence (DNA): TGTGCCAGTAGTATAGAACGGACAGGCTATGGCTACACCTTC.

This clone came up a few times. The V gene is TRBV6-1, the J gene TRBJ1-1; 8 positions match TRBD1. This CDR3 has 13 amino acids. Trimming cost V 6 bases and J 4 bases; bases outside gene matches: 4. The V gene's germline CDR1 is MNHNS and CDR2 SASEGT. The CDR3 here is CASRWDRSTEAFF. DNA of the CDR3: TGTGCCAGCAGATGGGACAGGAGCACTGAAGCTTTCTTT.

The gene calls are TRBV19 and TRBJ2-3; 10 positions match TRBD2. The CDR3 loop spans 15 amino acids. Unmatched junction bases numbered 4, after V lost 7 bases and J lost 0 bases. Germline assignment: CDR1 LNHDA and CDR2 SQIVND (reference sequence). The CDR3 loop reads CASTMTSGSTDTQYF. The CDR3 DNA follows: TGTGCCAGTACTATGACTAGCGGGAGCACAGATACGCAGTATTTT.

This clone was found once. The rearrangement joins TRBV15 to TRBJ2-7; 11 bases align to TRBD2. CDR1 and CDR2 from the germline V gene are LNHNV and YYDKDF (reference sequence). The CDR3 covers 15 residues. V trimming: 1 base; J trimming: 3 bases; junction bases outside the gene matches: 2. Here the CDR3 DNA reads TGTGCCACCAGCAGAGCCGGGACTAGCGGCTACGAGCAGTACTTC. Translation: CATSRAGTSGYEQYF. The entire variable domain, with the rest obtained from reference TRBV15 and TRBJ2-7, is as follows: DAMVIQNPRYQVTQFGKPVTLSCSQTLNHNVMYWYQQKSSQAPKLLFHYYDKDFNNEADTPDNFQSRRPNTSFCFLDIRSPGLGDTAMYLCATSRAGTSGYEQYFGPGTRLTVT.

The J gene is TRBJ2-3, the V gene TRBV10-3, with TRBD2 identical over 12 bases. Trimming took 7 bases from V and 5 from J; bases not matched to a gene: 7. Germline CDR1 reads ENHRY; CDR2 reads SYGVKD. The CDR3 runs to 15 residues. The chain's CDR3 is CAITDLAGGQDTQYF. CDR3 in DNA: TGTGCCATCACGGACCTAGCGGGAGGGCAAGATACGCAGTATTTT.

The chain is built from TRBV19 and TRBJ2-3, with 8 positions matching TRBD2. CDR3 length: 15 residues. J was trimmed by 0 bases and V by 4 bases; bases with no gene match: 3. Germline CDR1 is LNHDA and CDR2 is SQIVND (reference sequence). In nucleotides, the CDR3 is TGTGCCAGTAGTAGATTAGCGGGGAGCACAGATACGCAGTATTTT. The encoded protein is CASSRLAGSTDTQYF. Full variable domain (remainder filled in from reference TRBV19 and TRBJ2-3): DGGITQSPKYLFRKEGQNVTLSCEQNLNHDAMYWYRQDPGQGLRLIYYSQIVNDFQKGDIAEGYSVSREKKESFPLTVTSAQKNPTAFYLCASSRLAGSTDTQYFGPGTRLTVL.

This chain links TRBV28 with TRBJ2-1; 8 bases agree with TRBD2. J lost 10 bases, V lost 3 bases, and 8 bases had no gene match. Germline V gene lookup returns CDR1 MDHEN and CDR2 SYDVKM. The CDR3 runs 14 residues. The CDR3 coding sequence is TGTGCCAGCAGTTTTGATCTAGCGGGCGTGGAGCAGTTCTTC. Protein: CASSFDLAGVEQFF.

In the case of this clone: A junction end diverges from the germline sequence, so it may reflect a read error. The chain recombines TRBV11-2 with TRBJ2-7; possibly TRBD2 for D (5 bases). Germline V CDR1 and CDR2: SGHAT, FQNNGV. This CDR3 contains 11 residues. The CDR3: CASSSDGERYF. The CDR3 coding sequence is TGTGCCAGCAGCTCAGACGGGGAGCGGTACTTC.

This chain links TRBV29-1 with TRBJ1-2; the D gene is possibly TRBD1 (5 bases). Trimming stripped 6 bases from V and 2 bases from J, with 10 bases between. The CDR3 runs 12 residues. The germline CDR1 and CDR2 sequences are SQVTM and ANQGSEA. CDR3 nucleotide sequence: TGCAGCGTAGTGCAGGGCAACTATGGCTACACCTTC. It is translated as CSVVQGNYGYTF.

This chain connects TRBV29-1 to TRBJ2-5, with 9 bases matching TRBD2. The DNA end is a closer match to TRBJ2-7, so the J assignment may be wrong. The V gene's germline CDR1 is SQVTM and CDR2 ANQGSEA. CDR3 size: 17 residues. DNA for the CDR3: TGCAGCGTGTGTTCGGCTAGCGGGACTTCATACCCATACGAGCAGTACTTC. Encoded protein: CSVCSASGTSYPYEQYF.

This clone has more than one count but fewer than ten. The chain joins TRBV7-9 to TRBJ2-5; 8 nucleotides line up with TRBD2. Germline CDR1 SEHNR, CDR2 FQNEAQ (reference sequence). CDR3 size: 14 residues. V lost 5 bases, J lost 9 bases, and 11 bases stayed unmatched. The CDR3 sequence: CASSHLTGRGAQYF. The CDR3 region has the DNA TGTGCCAGCAGCCACCTGACCGGGAGGGGGGCCCAGTACTTC.

This rearrangement joins TRBV19 to TRBJ2-7; D is uncertain. CDR1 and CDR2 from the germline V gene are LNHDA and SQIVND (reference sequence). Trimming stripped 7 bases from V and 3 bases from J, with 10 bases between. The CDR3 loop spans 12 amino acids. The CDR3 DNA reads TGTGCCAGTACCGACTCGAACTACGAGCAGTACTTC. This encodes CASTDSNYEQYF. Together with reference TRBV19 and TRBJ2-7, the CDR3 gives the full variable domain: DGGITQSPKYLFRKEGQNVTLSCEQNLNHDAMYWYRQDPGQGLRLIYYSQIVNDFQKGDIAEGYSVSREKKESFPLTVTSAQKNPTAFYLCASTDSNYEQYFGPGTRLTVT.

The V gene is TRBV9, the J gene TRBJ2-7; D unresolved. The germline CDR1 and CDR2 sequences are SGDLS and YYNGEE. Trimming took 4 bases from V and 7 from J, leaving 24 bases between them. The CDR3 consists of 16 residues. The DNA for the CDR3 is TGTGCCAGCAGCCCCCAAGTCGCATTTGGGCTTCGGGAGCAGTACTTC. The encoded protein is CASSPQVAFGLREQYF.

CDR3 DNA sequence: TGTGCCAGCAGCCCCTGGACTGGCGGGAGGATTTACAATGAGCAGTTCTTC. Translating gives CASSPWTGGRIYNEQFF. This chain links TRBV7-6 with TRBJ2-1, with TRBD2 matching over 8 bases. The CDR3 has 17 amino acids. Germline V gene sequence: CDR1 SGHVS, CDR2 FNYEAQ. After removal of 5 bases from V and 4 bases from J, the junction contained 13 bases not matched to a gene. Supplemented by reference TRBV7-6 and TRBJ2-1, the full variable domain reads GAGVSQSPRYKVTKRGQDVALRCDPISGHVSLYWYRQALGQGPEFLTYFNYEAQQDKSGLPNDRFSAERPEGSISTLTIQRTEQRDSAMYRCASSPWTGGRIYNEQFFGPGTRLTVL.

The chain joins TRBV5-6 to TRBJ2-5; D ambiguous. The J call is uncertain, as TRBJ2-7 better fits the DNA end. CDR1 SGHDT and CDR2 YYEEEE come from the germline V gene. The CDR3 length is 12 residues. Here the CDR3 DNA reads TGTGCCAGCAGCTTGAGTTTATACGAGCAGTACTTC. It specifies CASSLSLYEQYF.

The chain is built from TRBV18 and TRBJ2-3; 9 nucleotides match TRBD2. This CDR3 contains 17 residues. CDR1 KGHSH and CDR2 LQKENI come from the germline V gene. V lost 3 bases and J lost 4; bases outside the gene matches: 11. In DNA, the CDR3 is TGTGCCAGCTCACCGAGCGGGGCGGGAGGGCCAGCAGATACGCAGTATTTT. Translated, it gives CASSPSGAGGPADTQYF.

This clone was seen a few times. V is TRBV6-5 and J is TRBJ2-5; TRBD2 is a possible D gene (7 bases). The CDR3 is made up of 16 amino acids. The germline V gene encodes CDR1 MNHEY and CDR2 SVGAGI. Trimming took off 0 bases at V and 2 bases at J, with 13 bases between the two ends. The CDR3 region is CASSYSGGGHQETQYF. CDR3 bases: TGTGCCAGCAGTTACTCGGGCGGGGGCCATCAAGAGACCCAGTACTTC.

The V call is TRBV5-6, the J call TRBJ2-6; D gene ambiguous. V dropped 0 bases and J dropped 0 bases, with 4 bases sitting between them. Germline loops: CDR1 SGHDT, CDR2 YYEEEE. The CDR3 is 15 residues long. The CDR3 DNA sequence: TGTGCCAGCAGCTTGGCGGTCTCTGGGGCCAACGTCCTGACTTTC. It specifies CASSLAVSGANVLTF.

J is TRBJ2-1 and V is TRBV4-1; 9 nucleotides line up with TRBD2. J lost 6 bases, V lost 4 bases, and 13 bases had no gene match. The CDR3 runs to 17 residues. Per germline, CDR1 MGHRA and CDR2 YSYEKL. DNA for the CDR3: TGCGCCAGCAGCCCTTCCAGGAATGCGGGAGGGTTCAATGAGCAGTTCTTC. Encoded protein: CASSPSRNAGGFNEQFF.

The V call is TRBV7-2, the J call TRBJ2-6; 9 nucleotides line up with TRBD2. Germline CDR1 reads SGHTA; CDR2 reads FQGNSA. Losses at the gene ends were 4 bases for V and 2 bases for J; bases not matched to a gene: 12. This CDR3 has 19 residues. For the CDR3, the DNA is TGTGCCAGCAGCTCCCAGAGGTCGGGACTAGCTACTGGGGCCAACGTCCTGACTTTC. Encoded protein: CASSSQRSGLATGANVLTF.

The chain carries TRBV29-1 and TRBJ1-5; D is uncertain. V was cut by 4 bases and J by 2 bases, with 6 bases left in between. The germline CDR1 and CDR2 sequences are SQVTM and ANQGSEA. The CDR3 spans 12 residues. The CDR3 sequence is CSVGEGNQPQHF. Written as DNA, the CDR3 is TGCAGCGTTGGGGAGGGCAATCAGCCCCAGCATTTT.

The chain recombines TRBV9 with TRBJ1-1; D is unclear. Trimming took off 4 bases at V and 1 base at J, with 11 bases between the two ends. The CDR3 length is 14 residues. CDR1 SGDLS and CDR2 YYNGEE come from the germline V gene. The CDR3 spells CASSPRGRNTEAFF. CDR3 bases: TGTGCCAGCAGCCCCCGGGGAAGGAACACTGAAGCTTTCTTT. The complete variable domain, with remaining parts taken from reference TRBV9 and TRBJ1-1, reads DSGVTQTPKHLITATGQRVTLRCSPRSGDLSVYWYQQSLDQGLQFLIQYYNGEERAKGNILERFSAQQFPDLHSELNLSSLELGDSALYFCASSPRGRNTEAFFGQGTRLTVV.

The rearrangement uses TRBV7-3 and TRBJ2-5, with D unclear. The J call is doubtful: the DNA matches TRBJ2-7 better. Per the germline V gene, CDR1 is SGHTA and CDR2 is FQGTGA. The length of the CDR3 is 13 residues. The CDR3 DNA follows: TGTGCCAGCAGCTTAACTTCAGGCTACGAGCAGTACTTC. It is translated as CASSLTSGYEQYF.

This clone was detected once. This rearrangement joins TRBV5-6 to TRBJ2-7, with D tentatively TRBD1 (5 bases). V was trimmed by 3 bases and J by 5 bases, leaving 12 bases between them. The V gene's germline CDR1 is SGHDT and CDR2 YYEEEE. The CDR3 length is 13 residues. CDR3 residues: CASSSDILHEQYF. For the CDR3, the DNA is TGTGCCAGCAGCTCGGACATCCTCCACGAGCAGTACTTC.

This clone came up a few times. The rearrangement joins TRBV9 to TRBJ2-5; TRBD2 agrees at 11 bases. The CDR3 loop spans 21 amino acids. V dropped 2 bases and J dropped 3; count of bases not matched to a gene: 21. Germline loops: CDR1 SGDLS, CDR2 YYNGEE. The CDR3 sequence: CASSVVAGFSGRGVGKETQYF. Written as DNA, the CDR3 is TGTGCCAGCAGCGTCGTAGCGGGCTTTAGCGGGAGGGGAGTAGGGAAAGAGACCCAGTACTTC.

V usage is TRBV13 and J usage is TRBJ1-5; 9 bases are shared with TRBD1. The CDR3 runs 14 residues. Germline V CDR1 and CDR2: PRHDT, FYEKMQ (reference sequence). The V gene end was trimmed by 3 bases and the J gene end by 8 bases; junction bases not matched to a gene: 5. CDR3 bases: TGTGCCAGCAGCTTTGGGACAGGGCAGGAGCCCCAGCATTTT. Translating it yields CASSFGTGQEPQHF.

The CDR3 reads CATSRGVIQETQYF. The CDR3 DNA reads TGTGCCACCAGCAGAGGAGTGATCCAAGAGACCCAGTACTTC. The chain employs TRBV15 and TRBJ2-5, with D uncertain. CDR1 LNHNV and CDR2 YYDKDF come from the germline V gene (reference sequence). V lost 1 base to trimming and J lost 1 base, with 7 bases between them. CDR3 length: 14 amino acids.

To note about this clone: In the same sample, other DNA sequences code for this CDR3. This chain uses TRBV29-1 with TRBJ2-1; 7 nucleotides align to TRBD2. Germline V gene data show CDR1 as SQVTM and CDR2 as ANQGSEA. The V segment lost 5 bases and the J segment 7 bases; nucleotides outside the gene matches: 2. CDR3 length equals 11 residues. The CDR3 DNA reads as TGCAGCGTTTATAGCGGGAATGAGCAGTTCTTC. Protein sequence: CSVYSGNEQFF.

Written as DNA, the CDR3 is TGTGCCAGCTCACCTCGGGAGGTGAACACTGAAGCTTTCTTT. Translated, it gives CASSPREVNTEAFF. The chain has TRBV18 and TRBJ1-1; D is uncertain. Germline loops: CDR1 KGHSH, CDR2 LQKENI. The CDR3 consists of 14 residues. Trimming stripped 3 bases from V and 0 bases from J, with 8 bases between.